Presented here are 4 T cell receptor beta chains from one specimen sequenced in a study. MiXCR, run by TCRdb on the 5' RACE reads, gives a single entry per CDR3 protein. The repertoire holds some 54,000 distinct CDR3 sequences, with more than 15% as singletons. Material: naive CD4+ T cells sorted from blood. Specified subset: naive CD4+ T cells, CD4+CD45RA+CD25-. These TCRs come from a female donor with breast cancer.

This clonotype has more than one count but fewer than ten. The V call is TRBV20-1, the J call TRBJ2-1; TRBD1 or TRBD2 may be the D gene (5 bases each). Germline CDR1 and CDR2: DFQATT and SNEGSKA (reference sequence). The CDR3 length is 15 residues. The ends were cut back, 5 bases at V and 5 bases at J, with 19 bases in the middle. The DNA of the CDR3 is TGCAGTGCTGGCAGCGGCTTCGAGGGGCACAATGAGCAGTTCTTC. Amino acid sequence: CSAGSGFEGHNEQFF.

This clonotype was recorded a few times. V gene TRBV7-9 combines with J gene TRBJ2-1; 7 nucleotides match TRBD2. The CDR3 spans 12 residues. The junction had 6 bases not matched to a gene; V was cut back by 8 bases and J by 8 bases. Germline V gene data show CDR1 as SEHNR and CDR2 as FQNEAQ (reference sequence). In nucleotides, the CDR3 is TGTGCCAGCGGAAGGACTAGAGATGAGCAGTTCTTC. Protein sequence: CASGRTRDEQFF.

This clonotype was seen a handful of times. The rearrangement links TRBV9 to TRBJ2-7; D may be TRBD2 (7 bases). Germline CDR1 is SGDLS and CDR2 is YYNGEE. V lost 0 bases and J lost 2, with 15 bases in between. CDR3 length: 16 residues. The CDR3 nucleotides read TGTGCCAGCAGCGTAGCTACTGGGAGGGGGACCTACGAGCAGTACTTC. It translates to CASSVATGRGTYEQYF. The whole variable domain, filled in from reference TRBV9 and TRBJ2-7, reads DSGVTQTPKHLITATGQRVTLRCSPRSGDLSVYWYQQSLDQGLQFLIQYYNGEERAKGNILERFSAQQFPDLHSELNLSSLELGDSALYFCASSVATGRGTYEQYFGPGTRLTVT.

This clonotype was recorded many times. The chain recombines TRBV7-8 with TRBJ2-3, with 9 bases fitting TRBD1. CDR3 length: 16 amino acids. From germline, CDR1 is SGHVS and CDR2 FQNEAQ. Trimming at V came to 1 base and at J to 3 bases, leaving 5 bases not matched to a gene. DNA for the CDR3: TGTGCCAGCAGCTTAGTAACAGGGGGCAGGACAGATACGCAGTATTTT. Amino acids: CASSLVTGGRTDTQYF.